Listed below are T cell receptor beta chains from one sample, sequenced in a study of blood T cell repertoires in COVID-19. This table comes from immunoSEQ multiplex PCR, and its TCRdb copy is limited to in-frame clones, with some not included. The top ten clones hold about 0.94% of a sample with around 300,000 clones, roughly nine tenths of them seen once. Sample: peripheral blood. The receptors were sampled from a woman in her thirties or forties who had recovered from COVID-19. CDR3s include the opening cysteine and the closing phenylalanine or tryptophan. The D gene is left open where the match is weak. Clone size is given for some rows only: seen once, a few or many times, or a class if the clone is expanded.

>-|TRBJ2-1|TRBV5-6|-
TGTGCCAGCAGCTCGGACAGGGAGGGTCTCAATGAGCAGTTCTTC
CASSSDREGLNEQFF
>-|TRBJ2-2|TRBV7-6|TRBD1
TGTGCCAGCAGCTTTCCAATCCGGGACAGGGGGCAAACCGGGGAGCTGTTTTTT
CASSFPIRDRGQTGELFF
>-|TRBJ1-1|TRBV5-1|-
TGCGCCAGCAGCTTCAGGGGAAACACTGAAGCTTTCTTT
CASSFRGNTEAFF
>-|TRBJ2-5|TRBV29-1|TRBD1
TGCAGCGTTGACTGGACAGGCCAAGAGACCCAGTACTTC
CSVDWTGQETQYF
>-|TRBJ1-1|TRBV4-1|-
TGCGCCAGCAGCCAAAAAGCGCCGGGCACTGAAGCTTTCTTT
CASSQKAPGTEAFF
>-|TRBJ2-3|TRBV30|-
TGTGCCTGGAGCGGGGGCACAGATACGCAGTATTTT
CAWSGGTDTQYF
>-|TRBJ2-1|TRBV7-8|-
TGTGCCAGCAGCGTTTCGATCGGAGGGAGTACCTACAATGAGCAGTTCTTC
CASSVSIGGSTYNEQFF
>-|TRBJ2-5|TRBV29-1|TRBD1
TGCAGCGTTGAGCCGGACAGGGGAGGGGAGACCCAGTACTTC
CSVEPDRGGETQYF
>once|TRBJ1-6|TRBV18|TRBD1
TGTGCCAGCTCACCGGGACAGGGATTTTCACCCCTCCACTTT
CASSPGQGFSPLHF
>-|TRBJ1-1|TRBV27|-
TGTGCCAGCAGTTTAGTGGGACAGAACACTGAAGCTTTCTTT
CASSLVGQNTEAFF
>-|TRBJ2-1|TRBV7-6|-
TGTGCCAGCAGCGAGCGGGGACATTACTCCTACAATGAGCAGTTCTTC
CASSERGHYSYNEQFF
>-|TRBJ2-1|TRBV3-1/TRBV3-2|TRBD1
TGTGCCAGCAGCCCGGGACAGATCAATGAGCAGTTCTTC
CASSPGQINEQFF
>-|TRBJ1-5|TRBV3-1/TRBV3-2|TRBD1
TGTGCCAGCAGCCTACCGGGACAGGATCAGCCCCAGCATTTT
CASSLPGQDQPQHF
>-|TRBJ2-1|TRBV4-1|-
TGCGCCAGCAGCCAATACCGAGGATATGAGCAGTTCTTC
CASSQYRGYEQFF
>-|TRBJ2-1|TRBV3-1/TRBV3-2|TRBD2
TGTGCCAGCAGCCACGCGGGACTAGCGGGAGGGAATGAGCAGTTCTTC
CASSHAGLAGGNEQFF
>-|TRBJ2-5|TRBV12-3/TRBV12-4|-
TGTGCCAGCAGTCTTATCTTGGCTCAGACCCAGTACTTC
CASSLILAQTQYF
>-|TRBJ2-5|TRBV7-9|-
TGTGCCAGCAAACCCCGGGGGGCCGGAGAGACCCAGTACTTC
CASKPRGAGETQYF
>-|TRBJ1-1|TRBV1|-
TGCACCAGCAGCCACCCCGAGGGACAGATCATATTCGGCACTGAAGCTTTCTTT
CTSSHPEGQIIFGTEAFF
>once|TRBJ2-3|TRBV2|TRBD2
TGTGCCAGCAGAGACACTAGCGGGGTGAGCACAGATACGCAGTATTTT
CASRDTSGVSTDTQYF
>-|TRBJ2-3|TRBV3-1/TRBV3-2|-
TGTGCCAGCAGCCAAGTCGGCGGAGGCACAGATACGCAGTATTTT
CASSQVGGGTDTQYF
>-|TRBJ1-2|TRBV30|TRBD1
TGTGCCTGGAGTGTACAGGGACAGGGGGCCCACTATGGCTACACCTTC
CAWSVQGQGAHYGYTF
>-|TRBJ1-1|TRBV6-2/TRBV6-3|-
TGTGCCAGCAGTGCCGGGGTAACCAAGAACACTGAAGCTTTCTTT
CASSAGVTKNTEAFF
>-|TRBJ1-4|TRBV7-6|TRBD1
TGTGCCAGCAGCTCGACAGGGGGCATGGCTAATGAAAAACTGTTTTTT
CASSSTGGMANEKLFF
>-|TRBJ1-1|TRBV3-1/TRBV3-2|-
TGTGCCAGCAGCCAAGTTGAGGGCACTGAAGCTTTCTTT
CASSQVEGTEAFF
>-|TRBJ1-2|TRBV14|-
TGTGCCAGCAGTCACCGTCACCGAGGAACGTCGGGATATGGCTACACCTTC
CASSHRHRGTSGYGYTF
>-|TRBJ2-7|TRBV6-5|TRBD2
TGTGCCAGCAGTAGCACTAGCGGGGGCAACTACGAGCAGTACTTC
CASSSTSGGNYEQYF
>-|TRBJ2-2|TRBV4-1|TRBD2
TGCGCCAGCAGCCAAAGGACTAGCGGGAGGGCCGGGGACACCGGGGAGCTGTTTTTT
CASSQRTSGRAGDTGELFF
>-|TRBJ2-3|TRBV24-1|TRBD1
TGTGCCACCAGTGACCTAGGACAGGCGACCGATACGCAGTATTTT
CATSDLGQATDTQYF
>-|TRBJ2-3|TRBV2|TRBD1
TGTGCCAGCAGCACGACAGGGGGCGACACAGATACGCAGTATTTT
CASSTTGGDTDTQYF
>once|TRBJ2-3|TRBV4-1|TRBD2
TGCGCCAGCAAGCGGGACCCCGAGGGAACGCAGTATTTT
CASKRDPEGTQYF
>few|TRBJ2-5|TRBV19|-
TGTGCCAGTAGCCACCGGTCCCAAGAGACCCAGTACTTC
CASSHRSQETQYF
>once|TRBJ2-7|TRBV24-1|-
TGTGCCACCAGTGATGGAGGCGGGGCCGCATACGAGCAGTACTTC
CATSDGGGAAYEQYF
>-|TRBJ1-4|TRBV9|TRBD1
TGTGCCAGCAGCGTAGAGGACAGGGGACCTAATGAAAAACTGTTTTTT
CASSVEDRGPNEKLFF
>-|TRBJ1-5|TRBV6-1|TRBD1
TGTGCCAGCAGTGACACTCGGACAGGGAATCAGCCCCAGCATTTT
CASSDTRTGNQPQHF
>-|TRBJ1-5|TRBV27|-
TGTGCCAGCAGTTCCGCATTAGGGGGAGGCAATCAGCCCCAGCATTTT
CASSSALGGGNQPQHF
>-|TRBJ1-2|TRBV29-1|TRBD1
TGCAGCGTGGTGACAGGGGCCGCTGGCTACACCTTC
CSVVTGAAGYTF
>few|TRBJ1-2|TRBV12-3/TRBV12-4|TRBD1
TGTGCCAGCAGTACAGGGGTGGGCTACACCTTC
CASSTGVGYTF
>-|TRBJ2-7|TRBV18|TRBD1
TGTGCCAGCTCACCACCGACAGGGGGTACGTACGAGCAGTACTTC
CASSPPTGGTYEQYF
>-|TRBJ1-1|TRBV28|-
TGTGCCAGCAGTTTAAGTCGGGGCACTGAAGCTTTCTTT
CASSLSRGTEAFF
>-|TRBJ2-1|TRBV10-1|TRBD2
TGCGCCAGCAGCGCCGGGACTAGCGGGAACCTACGGAATGAGCAGTTCTTC
CASSAGTSGNLRNEQFF
>-|TRBJ2-7|TRBV27|TRBD2
TGTGCCAGCAGTTCAAGTTTCTCCGGGACTAGCGGCCACTACGAGCAGTACTTC
CASSSSFSGTSGHYEQYF
>-|TRBJ1-5|TRBV4-1|-
TGCGCCAGCAGCCAAGAGTTGGCCCTGGGCAATCAGCCCCAGCATTTT
CASSQELALGNQPQHF
>-|TRBJ1-2|TRBV5-4|-
TGTGCCAGCAGCTTGGTCGGGAATGGCTACACCTTC
CASSLVGNGYTF
>-|TRBJ2-3|TRBV6-4|-
TGTGCCAGCAGTGACACTGGGGCGCGTTCAGATACGCAGTATTTT
CASSDTGARSDTQYF
>-|TRBJ2-5|TRBV11-3|TRBD2
TGTGCCAGCAGCTTAGATATGGGAGGGAGAGAGACCCAGTACTTC
CASSLDMGGRETQYF
>-|TRBJ2-5|TRBV19|TRBD1
TGTGCCAGTAGTATATCACAGGGGGCAGAGACCCAGTACTTC
CASSISQGAETQYF
>-|TRBJ2-4|TRBV5-1|-
TGCGCCAGCAGCTTGGATGTAGGGGGCAAAAACATTCAGTACTTC
CASSLDVGGKNIQYF
>-|TRBJ2-2|TRBV7-2|-
TGTGCCAGCAGCCCCACTTTGTCGGGATCCGGGGAGCTGTTTTTT
CASSPTLSGSGELFF
>-|TRBJ2-6|TRBV5-1|-
TGCGCCAGCAGCTTATCCATATACGACATTTCTGGGGCCAACGTCCTGACTTTC
CASSLSIYDISGANVLTF
>-|TRBJ1-4|TRBV9|TRBD1
TGTGCCAGCAGCGTAGGGGACAGGGCTCCGAATGAAAAACTGTTTTTT
CASSVGDRAPNEKLFF
>-|TRBJ1-1|TRBV14|-
TGTGCCAGCAGCCAAGTCGCACAGCTACCTGAAGCTTTCTTT
CASSQVAQLPEAFF
>few|TRBJ1-4|TRBV29-1|-
TGCAGCGGTACCAGAGGAGGAGCGGGTGAAAAACTGTTTTTT
CSGTRGGAGEKLFF
>-|TRBJ2-5|TRBV29-1|-
TGCAGCGTGACCGGGACATCCCTTAGGAGCCAAGAGACCCAGTACTTC
CSVTGTSLRSQETQYF
>-|TRBJ2-1|TRBV18|TRBD2
TGTGCCAGCTCACCGATACTAGCGGGCAACTCCTACAATGAGCAGTTCTTC
CASSPILAGNSYNEQFF
>-|TRBJ1-3|TRBV5-1|-
TGCGCCAGTATGGCGGGGACCTCTGGAAACACCATATATTTT
CASMAGTSGNTIYF
>-|TRBJ2-4|TRBV24-1|-
TGTGCCCCGATGAAGGAGAACATTCAGTACTTC
CAPMKENIQYF
>-|TRBJ2-7|TRBV30|-
TGTGCCTGGAGCTCATCTGTACCCCCTCAGTGGGACAAGCCCTACGAGCAGTACTTC
CAWSSSVPPQWDKPYEQYF